This T cell receptor beta chain was captured by sequencing in a study of T-cell memory formation after mild COVID-19. Background on the study: Most TCR clusters belonged to a single donor.

TCRdb reanalysed the 5' RACE reads using MiXCR and keeps one entry per CDR3 protein. The sample carries about 38,000 distinct CDR3 sequences, 11% recorded once. V shed 5 bases and J 5 bases; nucleotides not matched to a gene: 12. The CDR3 spans 16 residues. Germline CDR1 is SGHAT and CDR2 is FQNNGV. This clonotype has ten or more counts. Its antigen remains unidentified. Findings of the study overall: CD4/CD8 balance characterized clones contracting day 15 to 85, and CD4+ skew characterized later expanders.

The rearrangement joins TRBV11-2 to TRBJ2-5; TRBD1 aligns across 9 bases. The sample comprised PBMCs or a T cell subset sorted from them (not recorded which). This receptor was taken from a man aged 18 to 30 who had mild COVID-19 (a few samples of this study predate the infection). Cell type and time point are not known. CDR3 in DNA: TGTGCCAGCAGCCCTTGGACAGGGGCGGGCCGGGAGACCCAGTACTTC. It yields the protein CASSPWTGAGRETQYF. Drawing the rest from reference TRBV11-2 and TRBJ2-5, the complete variable domain is EAGVAQSPRYKIIEKRQSVAFWCNPISGHATLYWYQQILGQGPKLLIQFQNNGVVDDSQLPKDRFSAERLKGVDSTLKIQPAKLEDSAVYLCASSPWTGAGRETQYFGPGTRLLVL.